Shown below are 19 T cell receptor beta chains from a single sample sequenced in a study of shared clonotypes between healthy human individuals. Repertoires were generated with immunoSEQ multiplex PCR, while TCRdb's copy carries only in-frame clones and drops some. The repertoire holds a few million clones, 90% to 95% seen once, with about 0.13% in the top ten. The specimen was naive CD4+ T cells sorted from blood. Subset defined: CD45RA+ positively selected. Every receptor here comes from a man aged 18 to 29 in good health.

Only one count was recorded for this clone. DNA for the CDR3: TGTGCCAGCAGTGCAGAGACAGTGGGAGCCTACGAGCAGTACTTC. It is translated as CASSAETVGAYEQYF. The chain combines TRBV6-1 with TRBJ2-7; possibly TRBD1 or TRBD2 for D (5 bases each). Germline assignment: CDR1 MNHNS and CDR2 SASEGT. Trimming cost V 4 bases and J 2 bases, with 15 bases left between them. The CDR3 consists of 15 residues.

The chain uses TRBV2 and TRBJ1-4; 7 bases are shared with TRBD1. The CDR3 totals 14 residues. V dropped 5 bases and J dropped 4; count of bases not matched to a gene: 4. From germline, CDR1 is SNHLY and CDR2 FYNNEI. The CDR3 coding sequence is TGTGCCAGCAGTCGGGACAGAAATAATGAAAAACTGTTTTTT. This encodes CASSRDRNNEKLFF.

The rearrangement uses TRBV4-3 and TRBJ2-3; D is unresolved. V shed 2 bases and J shed 4 bases, with 16 bases lying between them. Germline V gene sequence: CDR1 LGHNA, CDR2 YSLEER. The CDR3 totals 16 residues. CDR3 loop: CASSQHGLEPADTQYF. CDR3 nucleotides: TGCGCCAGCAGCCAACATGGTCTAGAGCCCGCAGATACGCAGTATTTT.

This clone appeared a few times. The CDR3 DNA follows: TGTGCCTGGAGTGTACAGGGCATGAAATCACCCCTCCACTTT. Residues: CAWSVQGMKSPLHF. The V and J genes are TRBV30 and TRBJ1-6, with a possible D match to TRBD1 (6 bases). The CDR3 has 14 residues. The germline gives CDR1 GTSNPN, CDR2 SVGIG (reference sequence). V shed 0 bases and J shed 10 bases, with 13 bases lying between them.

V gene TRBV30 combines with J gene TRBJ2-1, with 8 bases fitting TRBD1. There are 14 residues in the CDR3. The J segment lost 6 bases and the V segment lost 0 bases, leaving 4 bases of the junction unmatched. The germline V gene has CDR1 GTSNPN and CDR2 SVGIG (reference sequence). CDR3 nucleotides: TGTGCCTGGAGTGTCGGACAGGGCCTCAATGAGCAGTTCTTC. This translates into CAWSVGQGLNEQFF.

Notes on this clone: At the DNA level, this CDR3 is encoded by other sequences in the same sample as well. The chain uses TRBV18 and TRBJ2-1; 8 nucleotides agree with TRBD2. This CDR3 spans 16 amino acids. The V and J ends lost 2 bases and 1 base, in that order; junction bases with no gene match: 4. The germline gives CDR1 KGHSH, CDR2 LQKENI. The DNA for the CDR3 is TGTGCCAGCTCACCAAGCACTAGCGGTTCCTACAATGAGCAGTTCTTC. Translating it yields CASSPSTSGSYNEQFF. Full variable domain (remainder filled in from reference TRBV18 and TRBJ2-1): NAGVMQNPRHLVRRRGQEARLRCSPMKGHSHVYWYRQLPEEGLKFMVYLQKENIIDESGMPKERFSAEFPKEGPSILRIQQVVRGDSAAYFCASSPSTSGSYNEQFFGPGTRLTVL.

The chain links TRBV27 to TRBJ2-7; D is perhaps TRBD1 (6 bases). With 6 bases removed from V and 0 bases from J, the gap between germline ends came to 9 bases. CDR1 MNHEY and CDR2 SMNVEV come from the germline V gene (reference sequence). The CDR3 extends over 13 amino acids. CDR3: CASREQGSYEQYF. The DNA of the CDR3 is TGTGCCAGCAGAGAACAGGGCTCCTACGAGCAGTACTTC.

This clone was observed once. CDR3 sequence (DNA): TGTGCCAGCAGCTCACAGGGGGTCGGCTCCTACGAGCAGTACTTC. It encodes CASSSQGVGSYEQYF. The chain is built from TRBV7-9 and TRBJ2-5; 8 positions agree with TRBD1. Near its end, the DNA agrees better with TRBJ2-7, so the J call may be wrong. The CDR3 spans 15 residues. CDR1 and CDR2 from the germline V gene are SEHNR and FQNEAQ (reference sequence).

The rearrangement links TRBV10-3 to TRBJ2-7; D gene uncertain. This CDR3 spans 11 amino acids. V shed 5 bases and J shed 5 bases, with 7 bases lying between them. Germline V lookup: CDR1 ENHRY, CDR2 SYGVKD. Written as DNA, the CDR3 is TGTGCCATCAGTCAGGTTAACGAGCAGTACTTC. Protein sequence: CAISQVNEQYF.

The CDR3 protein is CASRSVAGPTDTQYF. CDR3 DNA: TGTGCCAGCAGATCTGTAGCGGGGCCCACAGATACGCAGTATTTT. The chain recombines TRBV11-2 with TRBJ2-3; 8 bases are shared with TRBD2. CDR1 SGHAT and CDR2 FQNNGV come from the germline V gene. Losses at the gene ends were 6 bases for V and 2 bases for J; bases not matched to a gene: 7. CDR3 length: 15 residues.

The chain joins TRBV4-3 to TRBJ2-1, with 13 bases identical to TRBD2. Germline CDR1 LGHNA, CDR2 YSLEER. V lost 0 bases, J lost 6 bases, and 2 bases stayed unmatched. The CDR3 is made up of 16 amino acids. CDR3 DNA sequence: TGCGCCAGCAGCCAAGAGACTAGCGGGAGGATCAATGAGCAGTTCTTC. It encodes CASSQETSGRINEQFF.

This chain joins TRBV18 and TRBJ1-1; D not resolved. The CDR3 spans 12 residues. Trimming shortened V by 2 bases and J by 5 bases, and 6 bases separated the two germline ends. Germline V CDR1 and CDR2: KGHSH, LQKENI. The CDR3 nucleotides are TGTGCCAGCTCACCAGGCCAGACTGAAGCTTTCTTT. Its translation: CASSPGQTEAFF.

CDR3 coding DNA: TGTGCCAGCAGTTTAAGACCCGGAATCACCAAAAACATTCAGTACTTC. Protein: CASSLRPGITKNIQYF. V gene TRBV28 combines with J gene TRBJ2-4, with D hard to call. V lost 2 bases and J lost 2, with 13 bases in between. Germline V gene lookup returns CDR1 MDHEN and CDR2 SYDVKM. CDR3 length: 16 amino acids.

The chain uses TRBV6-1 and TRBJ1-5, with D possibly matching TRBD1 (5 bases). The CDR3 runs 15 residues. With 3 bases removed from V and 4 bases from J, the gap between germline ends came to 13 bases. The germline CDR1 and CDR2 sequences are MNHNS and SASEGT. DNA of the CDR3: TGTGCCAGCAGTGACCCGACAAGGGGAAATCAGCCCCAGCATTTT. Protein: CASSDPTRGNQPQHF.

This clone was detected once. Other nucleotide sequences in the sample specify the same CDR3. The V call is TRBV5-1, the J call TRBJ2-1; 15 nucleotides match TRBD2. V trimming: 3 bases; J trimming: 6 bases; junction bases outside the gene matches: 1. The germline V gene encodes CDR1 SGHRS and CDR2 YFSETQ. The CDR3 is 15 residues long. CDR3 in amino acids: CASSSGLAGGNEQFF. The CDR3 bases are TGCGCCAGCAGCTCGGGACTAGCGGGGGGCAATGAGCAGTTCTTC.

With regard to this clone: Lacking the conserved final phenylalanine or tryptophan, this CDR3 likely reflects a read error. The genes are TRBV5-1 and TRBJ1-1, with D hard to call. The V end lost 0 bases, the J end lost 0 bases, and 3 bases lay between the germline ends. The CDR3 is made up of 13 amino acids. CDR1 is SGHRS and CDR2 is YFSETQ in the germline V gene. The CDR3 DNA follows: TGCGCCAGCAGCTTGGAAATGAACACTGAAGCTTTCCTT. Protein product: CASSLEMNTEAFL.

The CDR3, as DNA: TGTGCCATCTGGTCTAGCGGGAGTCAGACCCAGTACTTC. Translating gives CAIWSSGSQTQYF. The chain is built from TRBV10-3 and TRBJ2-5; 10 nucleotides agree with TRBD2. CDR3 length: 13 residues. The V segment lost 8 bases and the J segment 6 bases; nucleotides outside the gene matches: 6. CDR1 is ENHRY, CDR2 SYGVKD, per germline.

This clone was seen only once. The genes are TRBV28 and TRBJ1-2; D is unclear. Trimming cost V 1 base and J 2 bases, with 8 bases left between them. The CDR3 totals 14 residues. CDR1 is MDHEN and CDR2 is SYDVKM in the germline V gene. CDR3 sequence reads: CASSLLKGNYGYTF. CDR3 nucleotides: TGTGCCAGCAGTTTATTGAAAGGAAACTATGGCTACACCTTC.

This rearrangement joins TRBV5-4 to TRBJ2-4; D gene unclear. This CDR3 has 11 residues. Trimming stripped 0 bases from V and 12 bases from J, with 7 bases between. The germline V gene encodes CDR1 SGHNT and CDR2 YYREEE (reference sequence). As DNA, the CDR3 is TGTGCCAGCAGCTTGGGTGGAGCTCAGTACTTC. Its protein is CASSLGGAQYF.